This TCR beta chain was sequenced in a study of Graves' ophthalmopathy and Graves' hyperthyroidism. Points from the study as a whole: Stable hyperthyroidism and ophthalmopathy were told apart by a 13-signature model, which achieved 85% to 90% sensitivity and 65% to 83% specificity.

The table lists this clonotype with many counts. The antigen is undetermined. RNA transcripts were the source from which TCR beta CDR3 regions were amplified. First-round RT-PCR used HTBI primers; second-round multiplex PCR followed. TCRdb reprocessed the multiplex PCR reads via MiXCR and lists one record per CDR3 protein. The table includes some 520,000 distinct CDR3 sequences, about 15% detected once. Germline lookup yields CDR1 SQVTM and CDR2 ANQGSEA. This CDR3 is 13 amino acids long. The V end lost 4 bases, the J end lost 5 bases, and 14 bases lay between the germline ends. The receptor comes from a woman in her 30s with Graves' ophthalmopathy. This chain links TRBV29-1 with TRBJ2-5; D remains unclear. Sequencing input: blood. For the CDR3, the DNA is TGCAGCGTTGGCGTCAGCGCGACGGAGACCCAGTACTTC. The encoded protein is CSVGVSATETQYF.